One sample yielded the 14 T cell receptor beta chains listed below, sequenced in a study of cytomegalovirus exposure and HLA in healthy donors. Amplification used 60 Vbeta primers and 13 Jbeta primers. The method was immunoSEQ multiplex PCR; TCRdb's version includes in-frame clones alone and lacks a portion of them. The table includes some 200,000 clones, approximately 84% detected once. Input material: PBMCs. The receptor source for this set is a woman in her thirties or forties in good health and CMV-seronegative.

The chain has TRBV13 and TRBJ2-7; tentatively, D is TRBD1 (6 bases). V lost 5 bases, J lost 0 bases, and 11 bases lay in between. Germline lookup yields CDR1 PRHDT and CDR2 FYEKMQ (reference sequence). The CDR3 consists of 14 residues. CDR3 sequence: CASSRGQSSYEQYF. CDR3 nucleotides: TGTGCCAGCAGCCGAGGACAGAGCTCCTACGAGCAGTACTTC.

The chain is built from TRBV6-5 and TRBJ2-5; possibly TRBD2 for D (6 bases). The CDR3 has 13 amino acids. Trimming left V 6 bases short and J 4 bases short, with 12 bases between. In germline, CDR1 is MNHEY, CDR2 SVGAGI. CDR3 residues: CASRSSAPETQYF. The CDR3 DNA follows: TGTGCCAGCAGGTCTAGCGCCCCAGAGACCCAGTACTTC.

The chain carries TRBV2 and TRBJ2-2, with D possibly TRBD1 on 6 matching bases. The CDR3 covers 16 residues. Between the trimmed V and J ends, which lost 7 bases and 2 bases, there was a span of 17 bases. The germline gives CDR1 SNHLY, CDR2 FYNNEI. The CDR3 is CASKLRSGENTGELFF. CDR3 DNA sequence: TGTGCCAGCAAGCTTCGGTCAGGGGAAAACACCGGGGAGCTGTTTTTT.

The chain couples TRBV10-2 to TRBJ1-3; D is possibly TRBD1 (6 bases). The CDR3 has 13 amino acids. Trimming shortened V by 8 bases and J by 2 bases, and 10 bases separated the two germline ends. Looked up from germline, CDR1 is WSHSY and CDR2 is SAAADI. The CDR3 region has the DNA TGCGCCAGCTCGGGACAAACTGGAAACACCATATATTTT. It codes for CASSGQTGNTIYF.

This CDR3 reads CASSGQTYGYTF. In DNA, the CDR3 is TGTGCCAGTAGTGGGCAGACCTATGGCTACACCTTC. This chain uses TRBV19 with TRBJ1-2, with D uncertain. Germline V gene lookup returns CDR1 LNHDA and CDR2 SQIVND (reference sequence). The CDR3 has 12 residues. The germline V and J ends were trimmed by 5 bases and 4 bases, with 8 bases remaining between them. Looking up the rest from reference TRBV19 and TRBJ1-2 gives the full variable domain: DGGITQSPKYLFRKEGQNVTLSCEQNLNHDAMYWYRQDPGQGLRLIYYSQIVNDFQKGDIAEGYSVSREKKESFPLTVTSAQKNPTAFYLCASSGQTYGYTFGSGTRLTVV.

In its sample, this clone was seen a few times. The chain uses TRBV7-2 and TRBJ1-1; D is possibly TRBD1 (5 bases). The germline V gene encodes CDR1 SGHTA and CDR2 FQGNSA. Trimming removed 5 bases at V and 2 bases at J, with 15 bases between. CDR3 size: 15 residues. The CDR3 reads CASSPGSGLNTEAFF. CDR3 nucleotides: TGTGCCAGCAGCCCCGGTTCGGGACTAAACACTGAAGCTTTCTTT.

This clone was detected once. The chain employs TRBV2 and TRBJ1-1; unclear D gene. Germline-derived CDR1 and CDR2 are SNHLY and FYNNEI. The CDR3 totals 12 residues. Trimming left V 6 bases short and J 1 base short, with 6 bases between. The CDR3 DNA sequence: TGTGCCAGCAGGGAGAGGAACACTGAAGCTTTCTTT. Protein product: CASRERNTEAFF.

The chain joins TRBV18 to TRBJ2-2; 8 bases fit TRBD1. V trimming: 5 bases; J trimming: 7 bases; junction bases outside the gene matches: 12. This CDR3 comprises 16 residues. The germline gives CDR1 KGHSH, CDR2 LQKENI. CDR3 sequence reads: CASSAKDRGGIGELFF. The CDR3, as DNA: TGTGCCAGCTCAGCTAAAGACAGGGGCGGAATCGGGGAGCTGTTTTTT.

The genes are TRBV6-5 and TRBJ1-1; 7 bases are a match to TRBD1. This CDR3 is built from 13 residues. V shed 7 bases, J shed 3 bases, and the junction held 5 bases outside the gene matches. Per germline, CDR1 MNHEY and CDR2 SVGAGI. CDR3: CASIGDSYTEAFF. Here the CDR3 DNA reads TGTGCCAGCATTGGGGACAGTTACACTGAAGCTTTCTTT.

The rearrangement uses TRBV15 and TRBJ2-2; 8 nucleotides agree with TRBD2. The CDR3 spans 16 residues. J gave up 4 bases and V 2 bases, and 6 bases lay outside the gene matches. Per the germline V gene, CDR1 is LNHNV and CDR2 is YYDKDF (reference sequence). CDR3 sequence: CATSRHRGGPTGELFF. Written as DNA, the CDR3 is TGTGCCACCAGCAGACACCGGGGGGGCCCCACCGGGGAGCTGTTTTTT.

This clone was seen only once. The rearrangement joins TRBV18 to TRBJ2-7; weak D call: TRBD2 (5 bases). Trimming removed 3 bases at V and 7 bases at J, with 13 bases between. The CDR3 loop spans 13 amino acids. CDR1 KGHSH and CDR2 LQKENI come from the germline V gene. In nucleotides, the CDR3 is TGTGCCAGCTCACCCGGCCTGGGAGATGAGCAGTACTTC. Its protein product is CASSPGLGDEQYF.

V is TRBV5-6 and J is TRBJ1-1, with D maybe TRBD1 (5 bases). Per the germline V gene, CDR1 is SGHDT and CDR2 is YYEEEE. The CDR3 covers 14 residues. V shed 7 bases and J shed 0 bases, with 13 bases lying between them. The CDR3: CASGDSRLNTEAFF. The CDR3 coding sequence is TGTGCCAGCGGGGACTCCCGCCTGAACACTGAAGCTTTCTTT.

In its sample, this clone was seen once. V gene TRBV7-9 combines with J gene TRBJ2-3; D ambiguous. Trimming cost V 2 bases and J 3 bases, with 9 bases left between them. The CDR3 is 14 residues long. CDR1 and CDR2 from the germline V gene are SEHNR and FQNEAQ (reference sequence). In DNA, the CDR3 is TGTGCCAGCAGCTTACGCCAGGCAACAGATACGCAGTATTTT. It encodes CASSLRQATDTQYF.

This clone was found a few times. V usage is TRBV7-3 and J usage is TRBJ1-1; 8 nucleotides agree with TRBD1. Germline CDR1 reads SGHTA; CDR2 reads FQGTGA. The CDR3 is 13 residues long. V lost 5 bases to trimming and J lost 7 bases; unmatched junction nucleotides: 6. This chain's CDR3 is CASSRGQDYEAFF. In DNA, the CDR3 is TGTGCCAGCAGCCGGGGACAGGACTATGAAGCTTTCTTT.